There are a few counts of the clone carrying this T cell receptor (beta chain). Antigen unknown. Germline V CDR1 and CDR2: MDHEN, SYDVKM. The V segment lost 3 bases and the J segment 6 bases; nucleotides outside the gene matches: 14. The CDR3 is 18 residues long. Study processing details: CDR3 was compared across clinicopathological groups, and the resulting differences were used to build a distant-metastasis classifier for papillary thyroid cancer. TCRdb re-clonotyped the PCR reads through MiXCR. These V and J calls derive from TCRdb rather than the authors' analysis. The repertoire has 25,000 to 30,000 clones, about 3.7% of them found once; the top ten carry 3% to 3.5%. The entry originates in a study of metastatic and nonmetastatic thyroid tumors. On the study more broadly: Repertoire comparison spanned blood and tumor or nodule tissue of malignant and benign thyroid patients.

The study's findings and limits: Significantly higher TCR beta diversity was reportedly seen in malignant thyroid tumors than benign nodules, in blood and tumor.

Until they underwent thyroid surgery, no patient had received any treatment. The TCR originated in a male donor with papillary thyroid cancer or a benign thyroid nodule (not recorded which). Some clones in this sample may be carry-over from other donors' samples. The sequencing sample was made of blood. The chain combines TRBV28 with TRBJ2-4, with 10 bases that match TRBD2. The CDR3 spells CASSFPTSGWCPRNIQYF. The DNA for the CDR3 is TGTGCCAGCAGTTTCCCGACTAGCGGGTGGTGCCCCAGAAACATTCAGTACTTC. Together with reference TRBV28 and TRBJ2-4, the CDR3 gives the full variable domain: DVKVTQSSRYLVKRTGEKVFLECVQDMDHENMFWYRQDPGLGLRLIYFSYDVKMKEKGDIPEGYSVSREKKERFSLILESASTNQTSMYLCASSFPTSGWCPRNIQYFGAGTRLSVL.